The entry that follows covers one T cell receptor (beta chain) sequence. What it recognizes is unknown. The data derive from a study of T cells in localized non-small cell lung cancer. Notes on the study in general: Paired adjacent lung recovered a median approximately 57 of the top 100 tumor clones. Uninvolved adjacent lung showed higher T cell clonality than tumor. The study sequenced only one region of the tumor. As a result, intratumor heterogeneity could not be excluded and remains possible. Blood T cell density predicted longer survival; adjacent-lung clonality, shorter.

Trimming removed 5 bases at V and 6 bases at J, with 11 bases between. Looked up from germline, CDR1 is LNHDA and CDR2 is SQIVND (reference sequence). The CDR3 is 13 amino acids. TCRdb keeps only in-frame clones here, not all; method: immunoSEQ multiplex PCR. The data contain roughly 2,800 clones, 23% of them singletons. The source of this sequence is an older female donor with stage I lung adenocarcinoma. This chain links TRBV19 with TRBJ2-1, with a possible D match to TRBD1 (6 bases). Specimen: lung tumor tissue, collected before any cancer treatment. The CDR3 region has the DNA TGTGCCAGTAGTCCGCGGACAGTCAATGAGCAGTTCTTC. It translates to CASSPRTVNEQFF.